This entry concerns a single TCR beta chain. The data were taken from a study of T cell changes during pregnancy in multiple sclerosis. Trimming shortened V by 5 bases and J by 7 bases, and 23 bases separated the two germline ends. The CDR3 runs 16 residues. Germline loops: CDR1 LGHNA, CDR2 YNFKEQ. Only in-frame clones appear in the TCRdb table, and some are missing; sequencing was by immunoSEQ multiplex PCR. The sample shows some 70,000 clones, roughly 92% of them seen only once. The TCR sequence derives from a female donor in good health, enrolled as a control in a pregnancy study. V gene TRBV4-2 combines with J gene TRBJ2-5; the D gene is possibly TRBD1 (6 bases). Source: CD8+ T cells from peripheral blood mononuclear cells, taken in the third trimester of pregnancy. The chain's CDR3 is CASSYREGADPLTQYF. CDR3 nucleotides: TGTGCCAGCAGCTACAGGGAAGGGGCCGACCCGTTGACCCAGTACTTC.